Below, one T cell receptor (beta chain) is given with its context. Its target is not known. The data derive from a study of CD8 T cells in ankylosing spondylitis. Study-wide results and limits: Characteristic of ankylosing spondylitis blood, it appeared, was a TCR beta motif comprising fewer than 10 highly homologous variants.

Per the germline V gene, CDR1 is LNHNV and CDR2 is YYDKDF (reference sequence). V lost 3 bases, J lost 1 base, and 13 bases lay in between. The length of the CDR3 is 15 residues. Each CDR3 protein gets one entry after TCRdb re-called the 5' RACE reads with MiXCR. The sample contains about 450,000 distinct CDR3 sequences, roughly 25% of which appear only once. The source of this sequence is a male donor with ankylosing spondylitis. The rearrangement joins TRBV15 to TRBJ2-7; the D gene could be TRBD1 or TRBD2 (7 bases each). The specimen was blood, either unsorted or a sorted T cell fraction (not recorded which). For the CDR3, the DNA is TGTGCCACCAGCAGGGGGGGGACAGTGTCCTACGAGCAGTACGTC. Residues: CATSRGGTVSYEQYV.